This T cell receptor (beta chain) was sequenced for a study of blood T cell repertoires in COVID-19. Study-level background: Some COVID-19 samples were acute and others convalescent; all came from the United States, Italy and Spain.

The CDR3 runs 14 residues. V was cut by 1 base and J by 7 bases, with 8 bases left in between. Germline values: CDR1 SEHNR, CDR2 FQNEAQ (reference sequence). Participants came from fewer than 25 US areas, aged about 18 to 89 years. In assigning cohorts, the study relied on participant-reported clinical history. Produced via immunoSEQ multiplex PCR; TCRdb's table is partial and in-frame only. This sample carries roughly 150,000 clones, approximately 88% of them seen once, and the ten largest clones take roughly 5%. The clonotype comes from a man in his 70s who had been exposed to COVID-19. The sample consisted of PBMCs or T cells enriched from blood (not recorded which). V is TRBV7-9 and J is TRBJ1-6; D is uncertain. CDR3 protein: CASSLDPGNSPLHF. CDR3 DNA: TGTGCCAGCAGCTTAGATCCAGGCAATTCACCCCTCCACTTT.